A single sample is the source of the 16 T cell receptor beta chains below, sequenced in a study of T cells in narcolepsy. Sequenced by immunoSEQ multiplex PCR; TCRdb stores in-frame clones only, minus some. The data hold 30,000 or so clones, with around four fifths observed a single time. Specimen: CD45RA- memory CD4+ T cells from PBMCs. The source is a human donor with narcolepsy.

The rearrangement joins TRBV28 to TRBJ1-1, with 12 positions matching TRBD1. CDR3 length equals 16 residues. J gave up 0 bases and V 5 bases, and 4 bases lay outside the gene matches. Germline V gene lookup returns CDR1 MDHEN and CDR2 SYDVKM. CDR3: CASSAGTGGLNTEAFF. The CDR3, as DNA: TGTGCCAGCAGTGCCGGGACAGGGGGCTTGAACACTGAAGCTTTCTTT.

The rearrangement joins TRBV7-9 to TRBJ2-6; D call uncertain. This CDR3 has 15 residues. V lost 3 bases and J lost 0, with 6 bases in between. The germline V gene encodes CDR1 SEHNR and CDR2 FQNEAQ (reference sequence). The CDR3 here is CASSFQGSGANVLTF. Written as DNA, the CDR3 is TGTGCCAGCAGCTTCCAAGGCTCTGGGGCCAACGTCCTGACTTTC.

The chain is built from TRBV30 and TRBJ2-5, with 8 positions matching TRBD1. The germline CDR1 and CDR2 sequences are GTSNPN and SVGIG (reference sequence). V was clipped by 3 bases and J by 5 bases; unmatched bases: 8. This CDR3 has 14 residues. In nucleotides, the CDR3 is TGTGCCTGGAGCCCTCAGGGGGCAGTGGAGACCCAGTACTTC. Translation: CAWSPQGAVETQYF.

The rearrangement joins TRBV4-2 to TRBJ2-1; 9 bases match TRBD2. Germline V gene sequence: CDR1 LGHNA, CDR2 YNFKEQ. This CDR3 contains 17 residues. V shed 5 bases and J 4 bases; nucleotides not matched to a gene: 12. The CDR3: CASSDPRVAGAYNEQFF. In DNA form, the CDR3 reads TGTGCCAGCAGCGACCCTCGGGTAGCGGGAGCATACAATGAGCAGTTCTTC.

The sample holds one count of this clone. In DNA form, the CDR3 reads TGTGCCACCAGCAGAAGAAGCGGGAGCTCCTACGAGCAGTACTTC. This gives the protein CATSRRSGSSYEQYF. This chain joins TRBV15 and TRBJ2-7; 8 bases agree with TRBD2. This CDR3 is 15 amino acids long. V was clipped by 2 bases and J by 0 bases; unmatched bases: 3. Germline V lookup: CDR1 LNHNV, CDR2 YYDKDF (reference sequence).

The CDR3 bases are TGTGCCAGCTCATGGACGACTACAGAGGAGCAGTTCTTC. Protein sequence: CASSWTTTEEQFF. The rearrangement links TRBV18 to TRBJ2-1; TRBD2 might be the D (5 bases). CDR1 KGHSH and CDR2 LQKENI come from the germline V gene. The CDR3 runs to 13 residues. V was cut by 5 bases and J by 10 bases, with 15 bases left in between.

The chain has TRBV29-1 and TRBJ2-1; D may be TRBD2 (5 bases). Trimming removed 6 bases from V and 4 bases from J, with 13 bases in between. Germline CDR1 is SQVTM and CDR2 is ANQGSEA. The CDR3 sequence is 13 residues long. This CDR3 is CSVVLAVYNEQFF. CDR3 DNA sequence: TGCAGCGTAGTTCTAGCTGTTTACAATGAGCAGTTCTTC.

This chain connects TRBV4-2 to TRBJ2-7, with TRBD1 as a possible D gene (5 bases). The CDR3 is 15 residues long. CDR1 and CDR2 from the germline V gene are LGHNA and YNFKEQ. Trimming took 0 bases from V and 3 from J, leaving 12 bases between them. CDR3 sequence: CASSQETGQYYEQYF. The CDR3 DNA is TGTGCCAGCAGCCAAGAAACAGGCCAATACTACGAGCAGTACTTC.

The chain employs TRBV18 and TRBJ2-7; TRBD1 agrees at 8 bases. V gave up 4 bases and J gave up 4 bases; unmatched junction bases: 6. This CDR3 has 14 residues. The V gene's germline CDR1 is KGHSH and CDR2 LQKENI. CDR3 in DNA: TGTGCCAGCTCACAGCAGGGGGCGCGTTACGAGCAGTACTTC. Translated: CASSQQGARYEQYF.

This clone was seen a few times. The chain recombines TRBV5-1 with TRBJ1-3, with 9 bases fitting TRBD1. This CDR3 region has 15 residues. With V trimmed by 7 bases and J by 4 bases, 9 bases remained unmatched. Per germline, CDR1 SGHRS and CDR2 YFSETQ. Written as DNA, the CDR3 is TGCGCCAGCTCTGGACAGGGGCTCGGGGGAAACACCATATATTTT. Its protein is CASSGQGLGGNTIYF.

V and J are TRBV15 and TRBJ1-2; D is unclear. This CDR3 region has 12 residues. With 0 bases removed from V and 6 bases from J, the gap between germline ends came to 5 bases. The germline CDR1 and CDR2 sequences are LNHNV and YYDKDF (reference sequence). In nucleotides, the CDR3 is TGTGCCACCAGCAGAGAGGTGGATGGCTACACCTTC. Its protein product is CATSREVDGYTF.

The rearrangement joins TRBV5-4 to TRBJ2-2, with 7 bases that match TRBD2. CDR3 size: 15 residues. J lost 4 bases, V lost 5 bases, and 8 bases had no gene match. Germline CDR1 reads SGHNT; CDR2 reads YYREEE (reference sequence). The CDR3: CASSRGSGATGELFF. CDR3 DNA: TGTGCCAGCAGTCGCGGGAGTGGGGCCACCGGGGAGCTGTTTTTT.

On this clone: The junction shows a germline mismatch at one end, possibly a read error. Other DNA variants within this sample encode the same CDR3. V and J are TRBV7-9 and TRBJ1-3; D is ambiguous. Germline V gene lookup returns CDR1 SEHNR and CDR2 FQNEAQ (reference sequence). The CDR3 runs to 14 residues. The CDR3 DNA is TGTGCTAGCAGCTTAGACGGCTCTGGAAACACCATATATTTT. Residues: CASSLDGSGNTIYF.

The sample holds one count of this clone. This chain connects TRBV2 to TRBJ2-4, with D unresolved. V was cut by 8 bases and J by 7 bases, with 21 bases left in between. CDR3 length equals 15 residues. In germline, CDR1 is SNHLY, CDR2 FYNNEI. The CDR3 region is CASYAGIPTRNIQYF. The CDR3 coding sequence is TGTGCCAGCTATGCTGGGATCCCAACCCGGAACATTCAGTACTTC.

The J gene is TRBJ2-5, the V gene TRBV28; D is unresolved. The CDR3 runs to 14 residues. Germline V gives CDR1 MDHEN, CDR2 SYDVKM. The V and J ends lost 2 bases and 3 bases respectively, with 10 bases between them. The CDR3 sequence: CASSLLSGEETQYF. The DNA of the CDR3 is TGTGCCAGCAGTTTACTCAGTGGGGAAGAGACCCAGTACTTC.

The chain links TRBV2 to TRBJ1-5; the match to TRBD1 covers 9 bases. Germline-derived CDR1 and CDR2 are SNHLY and FYNNEI. CDR3 length: 14 amino acids. Unmatched junction bases numbered 3, after V lost 6 bases and J lost 3 bases. CDR3 region: CASSRDRVNQPQHF. The CDR3 DNA reads TGTGCCAGCAGCCGGGACAGGGTCAATCAGCCCCAGCATTTT.